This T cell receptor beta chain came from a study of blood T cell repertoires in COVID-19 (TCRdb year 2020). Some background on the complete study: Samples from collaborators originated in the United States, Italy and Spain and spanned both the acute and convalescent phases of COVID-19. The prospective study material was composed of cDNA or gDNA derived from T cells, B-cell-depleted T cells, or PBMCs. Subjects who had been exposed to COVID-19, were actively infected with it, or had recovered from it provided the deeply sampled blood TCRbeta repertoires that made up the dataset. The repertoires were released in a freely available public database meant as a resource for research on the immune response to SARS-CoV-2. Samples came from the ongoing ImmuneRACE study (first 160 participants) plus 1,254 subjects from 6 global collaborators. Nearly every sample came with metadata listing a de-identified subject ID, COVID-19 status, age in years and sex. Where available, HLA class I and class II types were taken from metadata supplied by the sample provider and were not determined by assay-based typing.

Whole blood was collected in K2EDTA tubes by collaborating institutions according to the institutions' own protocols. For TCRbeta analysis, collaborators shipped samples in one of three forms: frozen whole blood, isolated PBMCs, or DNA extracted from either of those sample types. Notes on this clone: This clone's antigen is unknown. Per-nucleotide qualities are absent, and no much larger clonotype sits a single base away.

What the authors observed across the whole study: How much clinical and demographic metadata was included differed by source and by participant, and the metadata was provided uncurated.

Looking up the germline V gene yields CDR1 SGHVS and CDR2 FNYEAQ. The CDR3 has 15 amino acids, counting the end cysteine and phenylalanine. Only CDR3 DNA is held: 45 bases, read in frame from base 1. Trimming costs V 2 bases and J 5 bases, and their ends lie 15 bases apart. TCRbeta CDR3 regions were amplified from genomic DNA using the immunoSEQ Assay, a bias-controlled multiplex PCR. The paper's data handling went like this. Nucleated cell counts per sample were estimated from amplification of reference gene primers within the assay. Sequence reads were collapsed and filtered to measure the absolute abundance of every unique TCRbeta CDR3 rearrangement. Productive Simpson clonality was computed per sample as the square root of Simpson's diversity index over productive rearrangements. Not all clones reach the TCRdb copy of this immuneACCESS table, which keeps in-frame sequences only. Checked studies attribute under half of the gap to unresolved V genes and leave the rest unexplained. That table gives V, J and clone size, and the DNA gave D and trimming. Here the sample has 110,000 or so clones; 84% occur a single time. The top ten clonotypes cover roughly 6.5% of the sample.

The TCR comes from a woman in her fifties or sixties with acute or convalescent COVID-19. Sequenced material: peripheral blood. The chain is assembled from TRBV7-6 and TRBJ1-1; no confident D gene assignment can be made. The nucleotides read TGTGCCAGCAGCTTACGTAGCCCCTCAGAGACTGAAGCTTTCTTT. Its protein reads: CASSLRSPSETEAFF.